Given below is one T cell receptor (beta chain) in context. This entry belongs to a study of PD-1 blockade in classical Hodgkin lymphoma. The V and J ends lost 4 bases and 0 bases respectively, with 12 bases between them. The CDR3 totals 15 residues. Germline V CDR1 and CDR2: LNHDA, SQIVND (reference sequence). Time point specified: cycle 4 day 1 (C4D1), after 6 weeks of nivolumab. In every patient, relapse followed autologous stem cell transplantation, while exposure to brentuximab vedotin differed. The protocol was immunoSEQ multiplex PCR, while the TCRdb copy is restricted to in-frame clones and leaves out a portion. The table records tens of thousands of clones, 78% of them present only once.

The sample was peripheral blood mononuclear cells (PBMCs), taken before the fourth cycle of nivolumab. The V call is TRBV19, the J call TRBJ2-5; D is undetermined. The sequence came from a human donor with classical Hodgkin lymphoma. The CDR3 is CASSNELRYQETQYF. The CDR3 coding sequence is TGTGCCAGTAGTAACGAGTTGCGGTACCAAGAGACCCAGTACTTC.